Listed here are 14 T cell receptor beta chains from one sample, sequenced in a study of CD8 T cells in Susac syndrome. RNA totalling about 0.5 to 1 ug underwent reverse transcription with random hexamers. From the immunoSEQ multiplex PCR reads, TCRdb called clonotypes with MiXCR, one entry per CDR3 protein. The sample lists about 24,000 distinct CDR3 sequences; around 93% were seen once. The sequenced material came from CD8+ T cells from PBMCs. All receptors come from a human donor with Susac syndrome.

Note on this clonotype: This may be a read error, as it is one base from a much larger clone. V gene TRBV9 combines with J gene TRBJ2-2, with D possibly TRBD2 on 5 matching bases. Trimming cost V 0 bases and J 2 bases, with 14 bases left between them. Germline CDR1 is SGDLS and CDR2 is YYNGEE. The CDR3 contains 17 residues. As DNA, the CDR3 is TGTGCCAGCAGCGTAGCTAGGAACCGGGGTAACACCGGGGAGCTGTTTTTT. Its protein is CASSVARNRGNTGELFF.

The chain is built from TRBV27 and TRBJ1-6, with D unresolved. V lost 5 bases, J lost 4 bases, and 9 bases lay in between. CDR3 length equals 14 residues. Germline V gene lookup returns CDR1 MNHEY and CDR2 SMNVEV (reference sequence). The CDR3 loop is CASSPGPYNSPLHF. The CDR3 region has the DNA TGTGCCAGCAGTCCCGGGCCTTATAATTCACCCCTCCACTTT.

This sequence joins TRBV13 and TRBJ1-2; no definite D call. CDR1 is PRHDT and CDR2 is FYEKMQ in the germline V gene (reference sequence). The V end lost 3 bases, the J end lost 2 bases, and 4 bases lay between the germline ends. The length of the CDR3 is 12 residues. The CDR3 reads CASSFLNYGYTF. The CDR3 DNA sequence: TGTGCCAGCAGCTTTTTAAACTATGGCTACACCTTC.

The chain joins TRBV13 to TRBJ1-1; D is uncertain. This CDR3 has 11 amino acids. The V gene's germline CDR1 is PRHDT and CDR2 FYEKMQ (reference sequence). Trimming pared 5 bases from V and 4 bases from J, leaving 5 bases between. As DNA, the CDR3 is TGTGCCAGCAGCCGACTCACTGAAGCTTTCTTT. It yields the protein CASSRLTEAFF.

The chain recombines TRBV28 with TRBJ1-2; no clear D. Germline assignment: CDR1 MDHEN and CDR2 SYDVKM. Trimming shortened V by 9 bases and J by 6 bases, and 17 bases separated the two germline ends. This CDR3 region has 13 residues. The CDR3 DNA reads as TGTGCCAGTCATAGCCGGGCTGTTGATGGCTACACCTTC. Its protein product is CASHSRAVDGYTF.

This chain connects TRBV28 to TRBJ2-3; D is ambiguous. The CDR3 spans 14 residues. The V gene lost 8 bases and the J gene lost 0 bases, with 12 bases spanning the gap. Germline V gene data show CDR1 as MDHEN and CDR2 as SYDVKM. Here the CDR3 DNA reads TGTGCCAGCGGGCGACGACTTAGCACAGATACGCAGTATTTT. Encoded protein: CASGRRLSTDTQYF.

The V call is TRBV28, the J call TRBJ2-3; maybe TRBD2 (6 bases). Trimming left V 5 bases short and J 1 base short, with 22 bases between. Germline V CDR1 and CDR2: MDHEN, SYDVKM. There are 18 residues in the CDR3. CDR3 residues: CASSTIEGGQYGTDTQYF. The CDR3 bases are TGTGCCAGCAGTACTATAGAGGGAGGACAATACGGCACAGATACGCAGTATTTT.

V and J are TRBV15 and TRBJ2-2, with TRBD1 matching 8 bases. Germline assignment: CDR1 LNHNV and CDR2 YYDKDF (reference sequence). V lost 0 bases, J lost 2 bases, and 2 bases stayed unmatched. This CDR3 spans 16 amino acids. The CDR3 DNA reads TGTGCCACCAGCAGAGAAGACAGGGGTAACACCGGGGAGCTGTTTTTT. This translates into CATSREDRGNTGELFF.

The chain has TRBV2 and TRBJ2-2, with no clear D. From germline, CDR1 is SNHLY and CDR2 FYNNEI. V lost 8 bases to trimming and J lost 6 bases, with 22 bases between them. The CDR3 is 16 amino acids. This chain's CDR3 is CASRLQDVYGPGELFF. CDR3 bases: TGTGCCAGCCGCCTTCAGGATGTATACGGACCCGGGGAGCTGTTTTTT.

This chain joins TRBV20-1 and TRBJ2-6; D is undetermined. The CDR3 is 15 residues long. Looked up from germline, CDR1 is DFQATT and CDR2 is SNEGSKA (reference sequence). Trimming removed 0 bases at V and 0 bases at J, with 6 bases between. CDR3 amino acids: CSARDPDSGANVLTF. As DNA, the CDR3 is TGCAGTGCTAGAGATCCGGACTCTGGGGCCAACGTCCTGACTTTC.

V and J are TRBV5-1 and TRBJ2-7, with D possibly TRBD2 on 6 matching bases. The CDR3 loop spans 15 amino acids. The V end was cut by 1 base, the J end by 2 bases, with 13 bases between. Germline CDR1 and CDR2: SGHRS and YFSETQ. CDR3 nucleotide sequence: TGCGCCAGCAGCTTGTCTGGGGGGTCAGCCTACGAGCAGTACTTC. Translated: CASSLSGGSAYEQYF.

CDR3 amino acids: CASSLALQGSYEQYF. The CDR3 DNA follows: TGTGCCAGCAGCTTAGCTTTGCAGGGGTCCTACGAGCAGTACTTC. The chain recombines TRBV13 with TRBJ2-7, with D maybe TRBD1 (6 bases). The germline gives CDR1 PRHDT, CDR2 FYEKMQ (reference sequence). Trimming took 1 base from V and 1 from J, leaving 11 bases between them. The CDR3 contains 15 residues.

The chain carries TRBV2 and TRBJ2-7; the D gene is possibly TRBD2 (6 bases). Germline V gene data show CDR1 as SNHLY and CDR2 as FYNNEI. This CDR3 comprises 12 residues. Trimming shortened V by 11 bases and J by 2 bases, and 13 bases separated the two germline ends. This chain's CDR3 is CALRGTAYEQYF. The CDR3 DNA reads TGTGCCCTACGAGGGACTGCCTACGAGCAGTACTTC.

V is TRBV3-1 and J is TRBJ1-6; the match to TRBD1 covers 7 bases. V trimming: 0 bases; J trimming: 7 bases; junction bases outside the gene matches: 9. Germline values: CDR1 LGHDT, CDR2 YNNKEL (reference sequence). This CDR3 has 17 amino acids. CDR3 sequence: CASSQDRYAGGNSPLHF. The CDR3 nucleotides are TGTGCCAGCAGCCAAGATCGGTATGCAGGGGGAAATTCACCCCTCCACTTT. Filled out from reference TRBV3-1 and TRBJ1-6, the complete variable domain reads DTAVSQTPKYLVTQMGNDKSIKCEQNLGHDTMYWYKQDSKKFLKIMFSYNNKELIINETVPNRFSPKSPDKAHLNLHINSLELGDSAVYFCASSQDRYAGGNSPLHFGNGTRLTVT.